Given below is one T cell receptor beta chain in context. Antigen: not known. Produced via immunoSEQ multiplex PCR; TCRdb's table is partial and in-frame only. The sample yields 85,000 to 90,000 clones, approximately 83% seen once. With 9 bases removed from V and 0 bases from J, the gap between germline ends came to 12 bases. Germline V CDR1 and CDR2: WNHNN, SYGVQD (reference sequence). CDR3 size: 13 residues. The record originates from a study of identifying expanded T cells in peripheral blood. Study results and caveats: Over two and four weeks, about 15 and 19 clones changed, versus around 1.2 between replicates. Variance in clone template counts between roughly two-week samples significantly increased with total template count across all healthy donors.

Healthy donors had no documented immune events, such as infections, while sampled. Sequencing was done on a sample of blood. This chain joins TRBV10-1 and TRBJ2-7, with D tentatively TRBD2 (6 bases). The TCR comes from a person aged 18 to 75 in good health. DNA for the CDR3: TGCGCCAGGCCTACGGGGGACTCCTACGAGCAGTACTTC. Protein sequence: CARPTGDSYEQYF.